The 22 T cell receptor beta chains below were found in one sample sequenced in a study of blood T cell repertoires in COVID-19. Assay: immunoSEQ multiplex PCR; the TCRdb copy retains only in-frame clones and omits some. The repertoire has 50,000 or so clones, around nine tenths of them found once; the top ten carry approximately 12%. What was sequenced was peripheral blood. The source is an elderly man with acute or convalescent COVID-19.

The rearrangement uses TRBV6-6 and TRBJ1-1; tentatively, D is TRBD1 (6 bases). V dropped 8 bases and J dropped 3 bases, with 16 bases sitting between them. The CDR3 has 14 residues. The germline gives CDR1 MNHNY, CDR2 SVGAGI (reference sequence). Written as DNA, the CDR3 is TGTGCCAGCGGCAAGGCGGGGGCGGACACTGAAGCTTTCTTT. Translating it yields CASGKAGADTEAFF.

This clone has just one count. The CDR3 DNA is TGTGCCAGCAGTGATTCTAGCGGGTTTAACAATGAGCAGTTCTTC. This sequence encodes CASSDSSGFNNEQFF. J is TRBJ2-1 and V is TRBV25-1; TRBD2 aligns across 8 bases. The trim removed 3 bases at V and 5 bases at J, leaving 6 bases unmatched. CDR1 is MGHDK, CDR2 SYGVNS, per germline. This CDR3 contains 15 residues.

Here the CDR3 reads CASTGFTGELFF. CDR3 DNA: TGTGCCAGCACGGGGTTCACCGGGGAGCTGTTTTTT. This rearrangement joins TRBV6-5 to TRBJ2-2; a possible D gene is TRBD2 (5 bases). This CDR3 contains 12 residues. V was pared by 7 bases and J by 4 bases, with 7 bases between. Germline CDR1 and CDR2: MNHEY and SVGAGI.

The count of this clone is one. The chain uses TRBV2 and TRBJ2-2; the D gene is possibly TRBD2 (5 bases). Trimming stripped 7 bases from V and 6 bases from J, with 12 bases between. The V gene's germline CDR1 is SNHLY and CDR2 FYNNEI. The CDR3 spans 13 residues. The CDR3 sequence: CASKIGGPGELFF. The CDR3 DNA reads TGTGCCAGCAAAATCGGAGGCCCCGGGGAGCTGTTTTTT.

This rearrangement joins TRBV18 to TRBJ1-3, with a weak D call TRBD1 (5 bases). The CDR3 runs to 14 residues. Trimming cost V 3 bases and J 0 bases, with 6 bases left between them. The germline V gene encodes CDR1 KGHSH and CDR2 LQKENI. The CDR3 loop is CASSPQGSGNTIYF. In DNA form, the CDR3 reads TGTGCCAGCTCACCTCAGGGCTCTGGAAACACCATATATTTT.

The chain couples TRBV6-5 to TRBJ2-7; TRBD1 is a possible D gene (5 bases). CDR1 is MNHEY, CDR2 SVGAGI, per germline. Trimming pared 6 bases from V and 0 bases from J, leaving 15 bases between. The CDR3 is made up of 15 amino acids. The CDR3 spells CASRRSTADSYEQYF. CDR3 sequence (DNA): TGTGCCAGCAGGAGGTCGACAGCCGACTCCTACGAGCAGTACTTC.

CDR3 sequence (DNA): TGCAGCGTAGAGGACCAGGGGGCGCGCACCGGGGAGCTGTTTTTT. It is translated as CSVEDQGARTGELFF. The chain has TRBV29-1 and TRBJ2-2; 8 positions match TRBD1. Germline assignment: CDR1 SQVTM and CDR2 ANQGSEA. J was trimmed by 4 bases and V by 6 bases; bases with no gene match: 10. The CDR3 sequence is 15 residues long.

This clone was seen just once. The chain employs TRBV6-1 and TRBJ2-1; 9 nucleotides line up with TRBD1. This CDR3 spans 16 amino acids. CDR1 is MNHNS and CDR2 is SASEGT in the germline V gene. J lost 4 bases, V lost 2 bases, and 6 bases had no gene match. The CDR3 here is CASSELVGQGYNEQFF. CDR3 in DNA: TGTGCCAGCAGTGAACTGGTCGGACAGGGGTACAATGAGCAGTTCTTC.

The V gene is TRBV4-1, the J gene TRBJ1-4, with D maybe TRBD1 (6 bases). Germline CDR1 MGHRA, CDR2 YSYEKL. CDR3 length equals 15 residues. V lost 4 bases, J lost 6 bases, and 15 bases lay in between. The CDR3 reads CASSRLQGVDEKLFF. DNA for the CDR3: TGCGCCAGCAGCCGACTACAGGGTGTTGATGAAAAACTGTTTTTT.

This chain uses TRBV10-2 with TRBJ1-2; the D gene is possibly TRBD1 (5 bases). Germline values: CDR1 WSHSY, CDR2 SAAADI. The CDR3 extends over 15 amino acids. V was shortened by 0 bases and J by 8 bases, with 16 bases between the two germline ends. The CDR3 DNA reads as TGCGCCAGCAGTGAGTCGCGCCAGGGTAGTGGCGGCTACACCTTC. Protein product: CASSESRQGSGGYTF.

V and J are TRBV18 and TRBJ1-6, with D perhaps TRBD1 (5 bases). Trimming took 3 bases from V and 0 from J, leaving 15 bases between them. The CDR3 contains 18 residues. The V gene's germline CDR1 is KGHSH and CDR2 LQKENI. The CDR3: CASSPGGDLSSYNSPLHF. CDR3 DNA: TGTGCCAGCTCACCCGGGGGAGACCTAAGCTCCTATAATTCACCCCTCCACTTT.

The CDR3 region has the DNA TGTGCCAGCAGCCAAGCAGGGACAGGAGGCATCGTGAACACTGAAGCTTTCTTT. Encoded protein: CASSQAGTGGIVNTEAFF. The chain carries TRBV3-1 (or the pseudogene TRBV3-2) and TRBJ1-1; 8 nucleotides align to TRBD1. There are 18 residues in the CDR3. Germline trimming cut 1 base from V and 0 bases from J; bases unmatched to any gene: 10. Germline CDR1 LGHDT, CDR2 YNNKEL (reference sequence).

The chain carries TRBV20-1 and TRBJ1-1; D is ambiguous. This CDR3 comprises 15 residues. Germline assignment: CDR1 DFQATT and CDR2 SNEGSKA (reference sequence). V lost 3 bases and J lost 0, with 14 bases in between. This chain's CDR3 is CSASRSADLNTEAFF. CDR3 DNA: TGCAGTGCTAGTCGGTCAGCGGACCTGAACACTGAAGCTTTCTTT.

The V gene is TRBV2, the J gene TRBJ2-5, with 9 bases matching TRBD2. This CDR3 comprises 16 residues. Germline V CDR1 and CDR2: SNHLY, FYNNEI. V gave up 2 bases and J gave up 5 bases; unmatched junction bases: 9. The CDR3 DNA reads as TGTGCCAGCAGTGAAAATACGCGGGGGGGCGGGGAGACCCAGTACTTC. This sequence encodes CASSENTRGGGETQYF.

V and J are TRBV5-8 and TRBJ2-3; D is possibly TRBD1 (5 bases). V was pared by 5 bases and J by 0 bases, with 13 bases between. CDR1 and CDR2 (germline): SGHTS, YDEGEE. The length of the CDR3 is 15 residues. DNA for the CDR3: TGTGCCAGCAGACTGGCAGGGCGAAGCACAGATACGCAGTATTTT. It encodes CASRLAGRSTDTQYF.

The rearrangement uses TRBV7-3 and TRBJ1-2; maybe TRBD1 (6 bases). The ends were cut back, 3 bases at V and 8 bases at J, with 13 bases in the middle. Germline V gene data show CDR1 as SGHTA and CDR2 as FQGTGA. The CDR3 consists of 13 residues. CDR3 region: CASSLGGPEGYTF. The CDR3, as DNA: TGTGCCAGCAGCTTGGGGGGGCCGGAAGGCTACACCTTC.

CDR3 in amino acids: CAWEGSGYGKNIQYF. The CDR3 DNA follows: TGTGCCTGGGAAGGGTCGGGGTATGGCAAAAACATTCAGTACTTC. The J gene is TRBJ2-4, the V gene TRBV30; weak D call: TRBD2 (5 bases). Germline CDR1 and CDR2: GTSNPN and SVGIG (reference sequence). The CDR3 length is 15 residues. The ends were cut back, 5 bases at V and 3 bases at J, with 17 bases in the middle.

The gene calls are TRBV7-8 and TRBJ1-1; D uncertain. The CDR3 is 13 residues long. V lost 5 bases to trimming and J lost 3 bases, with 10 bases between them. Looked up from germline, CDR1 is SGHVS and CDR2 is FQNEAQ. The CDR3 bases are TGTGCCAGCAGCCAAACAATCGACACTGAAGCTTTCTTT. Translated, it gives CASSQTIDTEAFF.

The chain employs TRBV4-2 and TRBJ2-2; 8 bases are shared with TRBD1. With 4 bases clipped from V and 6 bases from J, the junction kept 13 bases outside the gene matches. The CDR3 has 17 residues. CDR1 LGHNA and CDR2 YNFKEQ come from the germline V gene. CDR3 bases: TGTGCCAGCAGCCGAGTGGGGGCAGGGACAGGACCCGGGGAGCTGTTTTTT. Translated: CASSRVGAGTGPGELFF.

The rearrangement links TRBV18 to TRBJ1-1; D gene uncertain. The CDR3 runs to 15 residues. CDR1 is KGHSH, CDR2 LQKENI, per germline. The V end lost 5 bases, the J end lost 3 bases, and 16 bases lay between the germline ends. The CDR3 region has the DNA TGTGCCAGCTCATCCCTAAACGGCGGAGACACTGAAGCTTTCTTT. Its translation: CASSSLNGGDTEAFF.

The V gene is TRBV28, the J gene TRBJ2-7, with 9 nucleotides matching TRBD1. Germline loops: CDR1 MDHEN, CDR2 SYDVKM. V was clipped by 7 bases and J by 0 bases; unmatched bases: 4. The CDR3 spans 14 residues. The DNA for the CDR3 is TGTGCCAGCACCCGGGACAGGGACTCCTACGAGCAGTACTTC. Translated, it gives CASTRDRDSYEQYF.

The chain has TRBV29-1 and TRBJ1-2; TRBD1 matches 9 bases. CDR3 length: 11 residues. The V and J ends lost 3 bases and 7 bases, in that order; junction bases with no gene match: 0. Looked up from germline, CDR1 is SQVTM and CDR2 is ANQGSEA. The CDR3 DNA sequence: TGCAGCGTTGAGGACAGGGGTGGCTACACCTTC. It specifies CSVEDRGGYTF. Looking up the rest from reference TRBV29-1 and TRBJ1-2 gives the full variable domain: SAVISQKPSRDICQRGTSLTIQCQVDSQVTMMFWYRQQPGQSLTLIATANQGSEATYESGFVIDKFPISRPNLTFSTLTVSNMSPEDSSIYLCSVEDRGGYTFGSGTRLTVV.